One sample yielded the 25 T cell receptor beta chains listed below, sequenced in a study of blood T cells in healthy people across ages. Combining a sample-barcoded 5' primer with a J-beta primer mix, a second PCR ran for roughly 7 to 12 cycles. Each CDR3 protein is one row after TCRdb ran MiXCR on the 5' RACE reads. The table records 650,000 to 1,000,000 distinct CDR3 sequences, roughly 34% of them present only once. Material for sequencing was blood. These receptors were taken from a young man in good health.

The chain employs TRBV7-9 and TRBJ2-5; D is unclear. The J call may be faulty, since TRBJ2-7 better matches the DNA end. The CDR3 consists of 15 residues. The germline V gene encodes CDR1 SEHNR and CDR2 FQNEAQ (reference sequence). The CDR3, as DNA: TGTGCCAGCAGCCCAAGGGTCCGTATGGGCTACGAGCAGTACTTC. This encodes CASSPRVRMGYEQYF.

The chain recombines TRBV7-8 with TRBJ1-1, with a possible D match to TRBD1 (6 bases). The germline V gene encodes CDR1 SGHVS and CDR2 FQNEAQ. The CDR3 totals 13 residues. The V end was cut by 6 bases, the J end by 4 bases, with 12 bases between. CDR3 in DNA: TGTGCCAGCAGACCAGGGGTTACCACTGAAGCTTTCTTT. This translates into CASRPGVTTEAFF.

This chain links TRBV5-1 with TRBJ2-1; D is unresolved. The CDR3 is 13 amino acids. Germline CDR1 is SGHRS and CDR2 is YFSETQ. Trimming removed 0 bases at V and 4 bases at J, with 5 bases between. CDR3 amino acids: CASSLEWYNEQFF. Written as DNA, the CDR3 is TGCGCCAGCAGCTTGGAATGGTACAATGAGCAGTTCTTC.

On this clonotype itself: At one end, the junction sequence differs from germline, possibly due to a read error. The V and J genes are TRBV12-3 or TRBV12-4 and TRBJ1-5; D ambiguous. The CDR3 consists of 15 residues. In DNA, the CDR3 is TGTGCCAGCAGTTTAGCAATTTATAGCAATCAGCTCCAGCATTTT. Encoded protein: CASSLAIYSNQLQHF.

This clonotype was observed at least ten times. The genes are TRBV9 and TRBJ2-1; D is possibly TRBD2 (6 bases). The CDR3 loop spans 19 amino acids. V lost 4 bases, J lost 0 bases, and 23 bases lay in between. The germline V gene has CDR1 SGDLS and CDR2 YYNGEE. CDR3 amino acids: CASSSPGRGRPDSYNEQFF. In DNA, the CDR3 is TGTGCCAGCAGCTCTCCGGGCCGAGGGAGGCCGGACTCCTACAATGAGCAGTTCTTC. Supplemented by reference TRBV9 and TRBJ2-1, the full variable domain reads DSGVTQTPKHLITATGQRVTLRCSPRSGDLSVYWYQQSLDQGLQFLIQYYNGEERAKGNILERFSAQQFPDLHSELNLSSLELGDSALYFCASSSPGRGRPDSYNEQFFGPGTRLTVL.

V usage is TRBV5-1 and J usage is TRBJ1-1; D not resolved. Trimming left V 0 bases short and J 10 bases short, with 16 bases between. Germline-derived CDR1 and CDR2 are SGHRS and YFSETQ. CDR3 length: 14 amino acids. CDR3 sequence (DNA): TGCGCCAGCAGCTTGGATCCCATAGCGGGAGTAGCTTTCTTT. This codes for CASSLDPIAGVAFF.

The J gene is TRBJ2-1, the V gene TRBV5-1; no clear D. Trimming left V 4 bases short and J 6 bases short, with 14 bases between. The CDR3 runs 14 residues. CDR1 and CDR2 from the germline V gene are SGHRS and YFSETQ. CDR3 coding DNA: TGCGCCAGCAGCGTGACCTGCTATGTCAATGAGCAGTTCTTC. Translated, it gives CASSVTCYVNEQFF.

This clonotype was detected once. The chain couples TRBV12-3 or TRBV12-4 to TRBJ2-4; D remains unclear. The J call is doubtful: the DNA matches TRBJ2-5 better. The CDR3 length is 14 residues. The CDR3 is CASSVVGRAETQYF. The DNA for the CDR3 is TGTGCCAGCAGTGTGGTTGGGCGAGCAGAGACCCAGTACTTC.

The chain is built from TRBV6-2 or TRBV6-3 and TRBJ1-2, with 7 bases fitting TRBD1. The junction had 6 bases not matched to a gene; V was cut back by 0 bases and J by 2 bases. Looked up from germline, CDR1 is MNHEY and CDR2 is SVGEGT. CDR3 length equals 16 residues. DNA for the CDR3: TGTGCCAGCAGTTACTCAGAGGACAGGTCCAACTATGGCTACACCTTC. Translating it yields CASSYSEDRSNYGYTF.

The chain is built from TRBV5-1 and TRBJ1-1; weak D call: TRBD1 (5 bases). CDR1 and CDR2 from the germline V gene are SGHRS and YFSETQ. The CDR3 runs 15 residues. V was clipped by 5 bases and J by 4 bases, with 18 bases between them. The CDR3 coding sequence is TGCGCCAGCAGTACGAGGGGAGAGGGGCTCACTGAAGCTTTCTTT. Translation gives CASSTRGEGLTEAFF.

The sample holds many counts of this clonotype. The chain couples TRBV11-1 to TRBJ1-2; 7 bases are a match to TRBD1. CDR3 length: 15 amino acids. Unmatched junction bases numbered 13, after V lost 10 bases and J lost 2 bases. The V gene's germline CDR1 is SGHAT and CDR2 FQDESV (reference sequence). The CDR3 is CATQRQGSMNYGYTF. CDR3 bases: TGTGCCACCCAACGACAGGGATCGATGAACTATGGCTACACCTTC.

The chain links TRBV4-1 to TRBJ2-1, with unresolved D. Between the trimmed V and J ends, which lost 1 base and 2 bases, there was a span of 12 bases. The V gene's germline CDR1 is MGHRA and CDR2 YSYEKL. The CDR3 is made up of 16 amino acids. Written as DNA, the CDR3 is TGCGCCAGCAGCCAAGTGGACGTGCAAGCCTACAATGAGCAGTTCTTC. Translating it yields CASSQVDVQAYNEQFF.

This clonotype appeared a few times. J is TRBJ1-1 and V is TRBV4-3; TRBD1 might be the D (6 bases). This CDR3 is 14 amino acids long. From germline, CDR1 is LGHNA and CDR2 YSLEER. V was cut by 1 base and J by 11 bases, with 17 bases left in between. The CDR3 DNA follows: TGCGCCAGCAGCCAAGTGGGTTCCAGGGGTGAGGCTTTCTTT. This encodes CASSQVGSRGEAFF.

A few counts support this clonotype. The chain has TRBV24-1 and TRBJ2-1; no clear D gene. The CDR3 has 14 residues. Germline CDR1 and CDR2: KGHDR and SFDVKD. The ends were cut back, 9 bases at V and 3 bases at J, with 14 bases in the middle. The CDR3 bases are TGTGCCACCCTGATGTGGGTCAACTACAATGAGCAGTTCTTC. The encoded protein is CATLMWVNYNEQFF.

This clonotype was observed a handful of times. The chain couples TRBV20-1 to TRBJ2-1; D is uncertain. CDR3 length equals 13 residues. Trimming took off 6 bases at V and 7 bases at J, with 16 bases between the two ends. In germline, CDR1 is DFQATT, CDR2 SNEGSKA (reference sequence). The CDR3 region is CSAAFMTLNEQFF. Written as DNA, the CDR3 is TGCAGTGCCGCGTTTATGACCTTAAATGAGCAGTTCTTC.

This clonotype has at least ten counts. The chain has TRBV12-5 and TRBJ2-3; D is perhaps TRBD2 (8 bases). There are 19 residues in the CDR3. V lost 1 base to trimming and J lost 4 bases, with 24 bases between them. In germline, CDR1 is LGHNT, CDR2 FRNRAP. CDR3 sequence reads: CASGLARGGGTVPPDTQYF. The CDR3 DNA reads as TGTGCTAGTGGTTTGGCACGGGGGGGAGGGACAGTCCCCCCAGATACGCAGTATTTT.

The rearrangement uses TRBV7-2 and TRBJ2-2; D is uncertain. The CDR3 spans 12 residues. V was cut by 6 bases and J by 6 bases, with 8 bases left in between. Germline values: CDR1 SGHTA, CDR2 FQGNSA. CDR3 in amino acids: CASRPPAGELFF. CDR3 bases: TGTGCCAGCAGACCCCCGGCCGGGGAGCTGTTTTTT.

This chain links TRBV27 with TRBJ2-1; 8 bases are a match to TRBD1. The CDR3 covers 12 residues. Germline assignment: CDR1 MNHEY and CDR2 SMNVEV (reference sequence). After removal of 5 bases from V and 15 bases from J, the junction contained 9 bases not matched to a gene. CDR3 in amino acids: CASSPRQGAPFF. The CDR3 nucleotides are TGTGCCAGCAGTCCCCGGCAGGGGGCACCGTTCTTC.

This clonotype was detected only a few times. The chain employs TRBV5-4 and TRBJ1-1, with D possibly matching TRBD1 (5 bases). CDR3 length equals 12 residues. Looked up from germline, CDR1 is SGHNT and CDR2 is YYREEE (reference sequence). Trimming stripped 5 bases from V and 5 bases from J, with 10 bases between. The CDR3 nucleotides are TGTGCCAGCAGTTGGGGGGAGACTGAAGCTTTCTTT. This encodes CASSWGETEAFF.

This clonotype was found a few times. This chain joins TRBV20-1 and TRBJ2-7; possibly TRBD2 for D (7 bases). The CDR3 extends over 14 amino acids. Germline CDR1 and CDR2: DFQATT and SNEGSKA (reference sequence). Trimming took off 0 bases at V and 2 bases at J, with 11 bases between the two ends. This chain's CDR3 is CSARDGGLAYEQYF. CDR3 bases: TGCAGTGCTAGAGACGGGGGGCTCGCCTACGAGCAGTACTTC.

The gene calls are TRBV20-1 and TRBJ1-6; D perhaps matches TRBD1 (5 bases). Trimming stripped 0 bases from V and 11 bases from J, with 14 bases between. From germline, CDR1 is DFQATT and CDR2 SNEGSKA (reference sequence). The CDR3 length is 14 residues. CDR3 loop: CSARDSRGGAPLHF. CDR3 DNA: TGCAGTGCTAGAGATAGCCGGGGGGGTGCACCCCTCCACTTT.

This chain uses TRBV7-2 with TRBJ2-7, with 7 bases lining up with TRBD2. CDR1 and CDR2 from the germline V gene are SGHTA and FQGNSA. The CDR3 is 15 amino acids. J was trimmed by 2 bases and V by 5 bases; bases with no gene match: 9. Here the CDR3 reads CASSQQAGPTYEQYF. CDR3 bases: TGTGCCAGCAGCCAGCAAGCGGGACCCACCTACGAGCAGTACTTC.

V gene TRBV20-1 combines with J gene TRBJ2-4; 7 nucleotides align to TRBD1. The germline V gene has CDR1 DFQATT and CDR2 SNEGSKA (reference sequence). The length of the CDR3 is 15 residues. The ends lost 3 bases at V and 2 bases at J; junction bases unmatched: 7. CDR3 bases: TGCAGTGCTAGGGGTAACAGGGGACCCAAAAACATTCAGTACTTC. Its translation: CSARGNRGPKNIQYF.

Comments on this clonotype: A single base separates this from a much larger clone, so it may be a read error. V is TRBV7-2 and J is TRBJ2-3; 8 bases agree with TRBD1. Germline values: CDR1 SGHTA, CDR2 FQGNSA. This CDR3 has 14 residues. Here the CDR3 reads CAGSQQGGRDTQYF. The CDR3 nucleotides are TGTGCCGGCAGCCAACAGGGGGGTAGAGATACGCAGTATTTT.

This clonotype showed up many times. The gene calls are TRBV29-1 and TRBJ2-7; no firm D call. The CDR3 has 12 residues. Germline CDR1 and CDR2: SQVTM and ANQGSEA. Trimming shortened V by 4 bases and J by 5 bases, and 12 bases separated the two germline ends. In DNA, the CDR3 is TGCAGCGTTGGAGGTGAGGAAAACGAGCAGTACTTC. Its protein product is CSVGGEENEQYF.